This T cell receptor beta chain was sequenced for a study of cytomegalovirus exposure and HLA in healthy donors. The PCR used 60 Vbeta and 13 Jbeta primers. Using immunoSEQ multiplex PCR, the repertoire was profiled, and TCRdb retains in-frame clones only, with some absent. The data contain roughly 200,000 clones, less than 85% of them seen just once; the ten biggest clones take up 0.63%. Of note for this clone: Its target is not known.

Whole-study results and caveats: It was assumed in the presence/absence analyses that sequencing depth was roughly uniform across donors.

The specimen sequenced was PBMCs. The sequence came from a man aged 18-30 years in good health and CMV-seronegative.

The CDR3 spells CASIGGRDNFHGYTF. DNA for the CDR3: TGTGCCAGTATTGGAGGAAGGGACAATTTTCATGGCTACACCTTC. The chain recombines TRBV19 with TRBJ1-2, with D perhaps TRBD1 (6 bases). V lost 7 bases to trimming and J lost 6 bases, with 21 bases between them. The CDR3 loop spans 15 amino acids. Germline CDR1 reads LNHDA; CDR2 reads SQIVND (reference sequence). Based on the CDR3 plus reference TRBV19 and TRBJ1-2, the full variable domain is DGGITQSPKYLFRKEGQNVTLSCEQNLNHDAMYWYRQDPGQGLRLIYYSQIVNDFQKGDIAEGYSVSREKKESFPLTVTSAQKNPTAFYLCASIGGRDNFHGYTFGSGTRLTVV.